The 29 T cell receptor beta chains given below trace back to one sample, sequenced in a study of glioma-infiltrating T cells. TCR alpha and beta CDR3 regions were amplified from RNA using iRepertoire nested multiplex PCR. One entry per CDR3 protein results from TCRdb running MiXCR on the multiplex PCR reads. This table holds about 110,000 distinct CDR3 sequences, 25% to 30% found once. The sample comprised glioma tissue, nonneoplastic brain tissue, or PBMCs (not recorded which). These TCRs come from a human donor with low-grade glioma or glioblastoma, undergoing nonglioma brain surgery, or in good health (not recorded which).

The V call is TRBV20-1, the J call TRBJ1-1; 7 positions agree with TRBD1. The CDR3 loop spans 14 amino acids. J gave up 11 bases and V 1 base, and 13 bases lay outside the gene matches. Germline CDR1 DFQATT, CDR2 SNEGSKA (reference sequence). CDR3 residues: CSARGGTDPRGAFF. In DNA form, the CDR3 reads TGCAGTGCTAGAGGGGGGACAGACCCACGGGGGGCTTTCTTT.

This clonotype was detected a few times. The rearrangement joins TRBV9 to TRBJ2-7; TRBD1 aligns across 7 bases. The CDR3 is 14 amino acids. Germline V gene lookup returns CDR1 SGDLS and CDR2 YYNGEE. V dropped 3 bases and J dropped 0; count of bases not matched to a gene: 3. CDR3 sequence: CASSAGQSSYEQYF. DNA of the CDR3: TGTGCCAGCAGCGCGGGACAGAGCTCCTACGAGCAGTACTTC.

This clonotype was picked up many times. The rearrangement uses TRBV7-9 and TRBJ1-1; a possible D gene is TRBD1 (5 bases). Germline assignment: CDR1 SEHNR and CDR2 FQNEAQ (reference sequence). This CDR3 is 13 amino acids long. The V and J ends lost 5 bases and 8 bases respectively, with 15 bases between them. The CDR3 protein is CASSGTAGSEAFF. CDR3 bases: TGTGCCAGCAGCGGGACCGCGGGAAGCGAAGCTTTCTTT.

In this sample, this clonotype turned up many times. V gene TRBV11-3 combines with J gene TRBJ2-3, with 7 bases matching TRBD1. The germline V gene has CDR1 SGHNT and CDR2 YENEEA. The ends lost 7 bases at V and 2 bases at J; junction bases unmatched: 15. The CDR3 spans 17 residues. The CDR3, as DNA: TGTGCCAGCACCTCGCTTAGACAGGGAGCTTTCACAGATACGCAGTATTTT. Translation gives CASTSLRQGAFTDTQYF.

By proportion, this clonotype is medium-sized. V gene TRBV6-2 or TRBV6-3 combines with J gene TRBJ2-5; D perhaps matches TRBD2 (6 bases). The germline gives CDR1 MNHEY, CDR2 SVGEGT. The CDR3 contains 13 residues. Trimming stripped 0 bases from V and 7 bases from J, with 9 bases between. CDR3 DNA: TGTGCCAGCAGTTACTCGGGGACTTCGACCCAGTACTTC. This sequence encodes CASSYSGTSTQYF.

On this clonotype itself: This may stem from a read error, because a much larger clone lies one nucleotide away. CDR3 in DNA: TGCAGCGATGGACAGGGTCTCGGTGGCTACACCTTC. It encodes CSDGQGLGGYTF. The chain recombines TRBV29-1 with TRBJ1-2, with 8 bases fitting TRBD1. From germline, CDR1 is SQVTM and CDR2 ANQGSEA. The CDR3 has 12 amino acids. The junction had 8 bases not matched to a gene; V was cut back by 7 bases and J by 7 bases.

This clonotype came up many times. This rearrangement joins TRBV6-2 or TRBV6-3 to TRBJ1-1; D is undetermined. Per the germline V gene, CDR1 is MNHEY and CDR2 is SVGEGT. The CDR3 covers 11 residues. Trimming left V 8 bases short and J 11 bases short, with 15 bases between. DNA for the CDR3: TGTGCCAGCGGCTCCCGGGAGTACGCTTTCTTT. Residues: CASGSREYAFF.

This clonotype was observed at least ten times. The CDR3 nucleotides are TGTGCCAGCAGCTTACTCGGCGGAGGGGGCCTTCTACCCAATTCACCCCTCCACTTT. Encoded protein: CASSLLGGGGLLPNSPLHF. The V gene is TRBV7-9, the J gene TRBJ1-6; TRBD1 matches at 7 bases. The junction had 17 bases not matched to a gene; V was cut back by 2 bases and J by 7 bases. The CDR3 extends over 19 amino acids. Germline V gene data show CDR1 as SEHNR and CDR2 as FQNEAQ (reference sequence).

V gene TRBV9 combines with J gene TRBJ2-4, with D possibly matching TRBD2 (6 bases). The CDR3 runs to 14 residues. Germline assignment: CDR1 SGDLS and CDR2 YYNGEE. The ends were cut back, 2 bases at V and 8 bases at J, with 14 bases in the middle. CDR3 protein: CASSVGLTGDIQYF. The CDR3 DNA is TGTGCCAGCAGCGTGGGTCTAACGGGAGACATTCAGTACTTC.

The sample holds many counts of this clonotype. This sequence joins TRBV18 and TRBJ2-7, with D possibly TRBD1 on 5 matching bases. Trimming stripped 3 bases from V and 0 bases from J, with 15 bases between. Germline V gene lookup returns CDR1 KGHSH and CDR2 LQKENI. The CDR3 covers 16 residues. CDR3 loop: CASSPPTVTFSYEQYF. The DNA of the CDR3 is TGTGCCAGCTCACCGCCGACAGTAACATTCTCCTACGAGCAGTACTTC.

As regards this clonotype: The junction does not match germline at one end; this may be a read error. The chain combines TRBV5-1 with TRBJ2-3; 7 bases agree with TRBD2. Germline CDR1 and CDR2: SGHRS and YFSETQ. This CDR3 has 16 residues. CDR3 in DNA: TGCGCCAGCAGCTTGGCCCTACGGGGGGTTACAGATACGCATTATTTT. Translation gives CASSLALRGVTDTHYF.

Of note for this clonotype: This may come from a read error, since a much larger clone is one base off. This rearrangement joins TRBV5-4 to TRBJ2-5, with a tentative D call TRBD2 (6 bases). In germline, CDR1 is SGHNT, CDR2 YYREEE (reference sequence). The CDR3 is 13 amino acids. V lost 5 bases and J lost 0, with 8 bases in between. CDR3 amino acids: CASRWDYQETQYF. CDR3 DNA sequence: TGTGCCAGCAGATGGGACTACCAAGAGACCCAGTACTTC. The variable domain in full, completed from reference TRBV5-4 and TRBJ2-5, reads ETGVTQSPTHLIKTRGQQVTLRCSSQSGHNTVSWYQQALGQGPQFIFQYYREEENGRGNFPPRFSGLQFPNYSSELNVNALELDDSALYLCASRWDYQETQYFGPGTRLLVL.

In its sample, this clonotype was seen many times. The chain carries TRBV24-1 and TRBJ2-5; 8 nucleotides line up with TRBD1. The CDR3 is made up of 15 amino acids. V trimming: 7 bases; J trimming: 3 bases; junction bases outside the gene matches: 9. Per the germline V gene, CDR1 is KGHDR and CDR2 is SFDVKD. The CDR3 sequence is CATRRGQAGEETQYF. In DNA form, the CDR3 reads TGTGCCACCAGGAGGGGACAGGCCGGAGAAGAGACCCAGTACTTC.

CDR3: CASEGGGRYNEQFF. CDR3 in DNA: TGTGCCAGCGAGGGGGGGGGGCGTTACAATGAGCAGTTCTTC. This chain joins TRBV2 and TRBJ2-1; possibly TRBD2 for D (7 bases). The CDR3 has 14 amino acids. The V end was cut by 8 bases, the J end by 4 bases, with 15 bases between. Germline V lookup: CDR1 SNHLY, CDR2 FYNNEI.

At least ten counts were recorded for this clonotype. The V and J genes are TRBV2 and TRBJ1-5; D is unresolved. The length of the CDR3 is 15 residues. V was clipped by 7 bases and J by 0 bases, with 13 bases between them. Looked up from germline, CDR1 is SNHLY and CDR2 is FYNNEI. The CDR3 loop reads CASTSGSGSNQPQHF. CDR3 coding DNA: TGTGCCAGCACTTCGGGAAGTGGTAGCAATCAGCCCCAGCATTTT.

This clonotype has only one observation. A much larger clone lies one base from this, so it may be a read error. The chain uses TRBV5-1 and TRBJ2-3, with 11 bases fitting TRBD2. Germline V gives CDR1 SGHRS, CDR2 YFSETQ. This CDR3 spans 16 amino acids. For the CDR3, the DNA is TGCGCCAGCAGCTTCAGTACTAGCGGGGGCACAGATATGCAGTATTTT. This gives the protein CASSFSTSGGTDMQYF.

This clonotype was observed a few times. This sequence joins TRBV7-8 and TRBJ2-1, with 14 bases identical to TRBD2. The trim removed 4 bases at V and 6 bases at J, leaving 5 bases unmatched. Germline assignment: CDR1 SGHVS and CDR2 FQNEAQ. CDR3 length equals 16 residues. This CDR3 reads CASSSSGLAGANEQFF. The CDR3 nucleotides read TGTGCCAGCAGCTCCTCGGGACTAGCGGGAGCCAATGAGCAGTTCTTC.

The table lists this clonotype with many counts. The CDR3 DNA is TGTGCCAGCAGCTCAGGACTCACCACAGATACGCAGTATTTT. The encoded protein is CASSSGLTTDTQYF. This rearrangement joins TRBV6-1 to TRBJ2-3, with D perhaps TRBD2 (5 bases). The germline V and J ends were trimmed by 6 bases and 2 bases, with 12 bases remaining between them. CDR3 size: 14 residues. The germline V gene encodes CDR1 MNHNS and CDR2 SASEGT.

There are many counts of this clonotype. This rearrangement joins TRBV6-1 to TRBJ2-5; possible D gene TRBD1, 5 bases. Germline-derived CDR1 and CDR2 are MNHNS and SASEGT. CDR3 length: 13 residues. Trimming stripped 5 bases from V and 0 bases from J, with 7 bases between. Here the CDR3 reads CASSSTDQETQYF. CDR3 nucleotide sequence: TGTGCCAGCAGTTCGACAGACCAAGAGACCCAGTACTTC.

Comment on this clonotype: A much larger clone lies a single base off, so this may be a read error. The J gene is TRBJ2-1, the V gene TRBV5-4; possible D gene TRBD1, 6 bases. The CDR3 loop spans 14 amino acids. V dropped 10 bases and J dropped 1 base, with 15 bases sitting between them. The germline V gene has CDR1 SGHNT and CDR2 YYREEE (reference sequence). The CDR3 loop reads CAGNRVGSYNEQFF. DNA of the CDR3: TGTGCCGGCAACAGGGTCGGGTCCTACAATGAGCAGTTCTTC.

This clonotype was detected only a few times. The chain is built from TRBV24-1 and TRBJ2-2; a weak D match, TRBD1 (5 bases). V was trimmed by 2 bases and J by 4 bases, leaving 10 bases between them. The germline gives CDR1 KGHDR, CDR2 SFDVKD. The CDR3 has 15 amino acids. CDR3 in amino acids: CATSDSAGITGELFF. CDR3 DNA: TGTGCCACCAGTGATTCCGCAGGGATCACCGGGGAGCTGTTTTTT.

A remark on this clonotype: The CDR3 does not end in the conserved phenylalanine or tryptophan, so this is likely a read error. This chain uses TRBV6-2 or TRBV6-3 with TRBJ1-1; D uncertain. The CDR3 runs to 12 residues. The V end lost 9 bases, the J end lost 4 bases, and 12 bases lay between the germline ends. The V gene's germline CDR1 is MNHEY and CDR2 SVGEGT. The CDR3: CARRLEGTEAFL. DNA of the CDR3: TGTGCCAGAAGATTAGAGGGCACTGAAGCTTTCCTT.

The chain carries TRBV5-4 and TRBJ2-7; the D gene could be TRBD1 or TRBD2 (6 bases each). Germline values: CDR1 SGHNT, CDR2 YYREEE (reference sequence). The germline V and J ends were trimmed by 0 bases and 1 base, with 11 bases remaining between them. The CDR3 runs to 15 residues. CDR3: CASSLDGGGSYEQYF. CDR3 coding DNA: TGTGCCAGCAGCTTGGACGGGGGCGGATCCTACGAGCAGTACTTC. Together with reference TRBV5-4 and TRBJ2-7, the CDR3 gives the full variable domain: ETGVTQSPTHLIKTRGQQVTLRCSSQSGHNTVSWYQQALGQGPQFIFQYYREEENGRGNFPPRFSGLQFPNYSSELNVNALELDDSALYLCASSLDGGGSYEQYFGPGTRLTVT.

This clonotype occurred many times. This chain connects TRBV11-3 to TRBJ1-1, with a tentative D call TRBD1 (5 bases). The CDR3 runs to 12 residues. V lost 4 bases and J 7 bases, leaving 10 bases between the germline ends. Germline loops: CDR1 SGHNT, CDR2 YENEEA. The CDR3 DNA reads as TGTGCCAGCAGCTGGGACCCGCGTGAAGCTTTCTTT. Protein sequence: CASSWDPREAFF. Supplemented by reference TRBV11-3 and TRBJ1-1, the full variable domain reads EAGVVQSPRYKIIEKKQPVAFWCNPISGHNTLYWYLQNLGQGPELLIRYENEEAVDDSQLPKDRFSAERLKGVDSTLKIQPAELGDSAVYLCASSWDPREAFFGQGTRLTVV.

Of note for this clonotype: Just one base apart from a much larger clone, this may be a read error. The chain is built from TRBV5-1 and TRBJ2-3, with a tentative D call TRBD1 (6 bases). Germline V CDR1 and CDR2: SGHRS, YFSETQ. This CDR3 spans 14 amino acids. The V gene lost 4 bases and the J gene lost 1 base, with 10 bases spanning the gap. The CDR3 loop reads CASSRQVGTDTQYF. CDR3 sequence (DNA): TGCGCCAGCAGCCGACAGGTTGGCACAGATACGCAGTATTTT.

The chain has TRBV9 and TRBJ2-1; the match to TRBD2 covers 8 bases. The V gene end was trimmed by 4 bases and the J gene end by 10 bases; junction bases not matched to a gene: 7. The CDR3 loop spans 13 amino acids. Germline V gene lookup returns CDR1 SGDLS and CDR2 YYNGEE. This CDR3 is CASSLLADIEQFF. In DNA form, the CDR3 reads TGTGCCAGCAGCTTACTAGCGGATATCGAGCAGTTCTTC. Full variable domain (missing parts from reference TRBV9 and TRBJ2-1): DSGVTQTPKHLITATGQRVTLRCSPRSGDLSVYWYQQSLDQGLQFLIQYYNGEERAKGNILERFSAQQFPDLHSELNLSSLELGDSALYFCASSLLADIEQFFGPGTRLTVL.

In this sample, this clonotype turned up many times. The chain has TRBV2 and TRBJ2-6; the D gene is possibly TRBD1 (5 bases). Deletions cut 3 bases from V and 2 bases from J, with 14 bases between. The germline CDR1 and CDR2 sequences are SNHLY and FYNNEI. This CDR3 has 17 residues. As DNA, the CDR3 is TGTGCCAGCAGTGAGCGCAGGGTTTCGACTGGGGCCAACGTCCTGACTTTC. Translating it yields CASSERRVSTGANVLTF.

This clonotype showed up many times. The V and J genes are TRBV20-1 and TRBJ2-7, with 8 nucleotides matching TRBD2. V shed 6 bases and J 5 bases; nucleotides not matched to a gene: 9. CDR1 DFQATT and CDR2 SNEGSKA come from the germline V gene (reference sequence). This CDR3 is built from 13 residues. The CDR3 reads CSAEGTRGNEQYF. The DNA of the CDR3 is TGCAGTGCCGAAGGGACTAGGGGAAACGAGCAGTACTTC.

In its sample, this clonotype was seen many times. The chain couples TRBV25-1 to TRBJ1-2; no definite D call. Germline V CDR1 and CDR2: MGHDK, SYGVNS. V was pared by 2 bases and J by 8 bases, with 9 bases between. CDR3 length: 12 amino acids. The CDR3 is CASSEAVIGYTF. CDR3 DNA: TGTGCCAGCAGTGAAGCGGTAATCGGCTACACCTTC.